This T cell receptor (beta chain) was profiled in a study of blood T cell repertoires in COVID-19. In the study overall: From T cells, B-cell-depleted T cells, or PBMCs came the material, which was cDNA or gDNA.

Germline CDR1 is MNHEY and CDR2 is SVGEGT. The CDR3 length is 11 residues. V lost 6 bases and J lost 7, with 9 bases in between. Assay used: immunoSEQ multiplex PCR; TCRdb lists only in-frame clones, some missing. Among 250,000 or so clones listed, roughly 90% were seen once. The receptor was isolated from a woman in her thirties with acute or convalescent COVID-19. The J gene is TRBJ2-5, the V gene TRBV6-2 or TRBV6-3, with D unresolved. Sample: peripheral blood. The CDR3 region is CASSNSGTQYF. CDR3 DNA: TGTGCCAGCAGCAACTCCGGGACCCAGTACTTC.